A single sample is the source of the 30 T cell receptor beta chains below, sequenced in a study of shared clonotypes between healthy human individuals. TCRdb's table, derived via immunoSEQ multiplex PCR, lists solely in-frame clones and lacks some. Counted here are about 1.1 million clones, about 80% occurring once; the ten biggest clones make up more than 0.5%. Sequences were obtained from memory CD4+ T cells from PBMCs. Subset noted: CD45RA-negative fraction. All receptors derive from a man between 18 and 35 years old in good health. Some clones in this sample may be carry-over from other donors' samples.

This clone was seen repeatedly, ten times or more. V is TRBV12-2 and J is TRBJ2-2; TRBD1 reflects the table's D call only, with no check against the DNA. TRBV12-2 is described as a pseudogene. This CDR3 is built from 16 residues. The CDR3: CASRLGGGANTGELFF. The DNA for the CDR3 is TGTGCAAGTCGCTTAGGAGGGGGCGCGAACACCGGGGAGCTGTTTTTT.

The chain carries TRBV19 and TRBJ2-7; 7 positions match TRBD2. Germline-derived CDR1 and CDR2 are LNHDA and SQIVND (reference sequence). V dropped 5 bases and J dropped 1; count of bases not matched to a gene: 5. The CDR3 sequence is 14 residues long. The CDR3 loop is CASSPTGGSYEQYF. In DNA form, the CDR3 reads TGTGCCAGTAGTCCCACGGGGGGTTCCTACGAGCAGTACTTC.

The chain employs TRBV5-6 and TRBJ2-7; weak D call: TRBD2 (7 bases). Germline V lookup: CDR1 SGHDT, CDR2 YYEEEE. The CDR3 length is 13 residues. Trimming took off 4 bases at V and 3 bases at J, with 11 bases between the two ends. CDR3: CASSRGALYEQYF. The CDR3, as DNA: TGTGCCAGCAGCCGGGGGGCCCTCTACGAGCAGTACTTC.

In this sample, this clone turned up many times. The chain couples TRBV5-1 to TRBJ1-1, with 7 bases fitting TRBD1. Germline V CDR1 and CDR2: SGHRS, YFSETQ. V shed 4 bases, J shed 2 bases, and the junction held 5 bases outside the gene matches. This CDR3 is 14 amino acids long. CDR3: CASSARDSNTEAFF. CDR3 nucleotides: TGCGCCAGCAGCGCCCGGGACAGTAACACTGAAGCTTTCTTT.

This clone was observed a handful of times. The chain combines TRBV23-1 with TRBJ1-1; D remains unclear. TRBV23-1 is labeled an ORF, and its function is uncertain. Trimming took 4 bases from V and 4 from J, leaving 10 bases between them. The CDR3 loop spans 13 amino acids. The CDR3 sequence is CASSRHKATEAFF. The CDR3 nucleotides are TGCGCCAGCAGTCGGCATAAGGCCACTGAAGCTTTCTTT.

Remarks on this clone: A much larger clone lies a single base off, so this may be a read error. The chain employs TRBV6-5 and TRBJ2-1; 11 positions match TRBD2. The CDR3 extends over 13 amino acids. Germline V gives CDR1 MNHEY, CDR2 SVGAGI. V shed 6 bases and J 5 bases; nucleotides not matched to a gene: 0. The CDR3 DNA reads TGTGCCAGCAGGGGACTAGCGGACAATGAGCAGTTCTTC. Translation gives CASRGLADNEQFF.

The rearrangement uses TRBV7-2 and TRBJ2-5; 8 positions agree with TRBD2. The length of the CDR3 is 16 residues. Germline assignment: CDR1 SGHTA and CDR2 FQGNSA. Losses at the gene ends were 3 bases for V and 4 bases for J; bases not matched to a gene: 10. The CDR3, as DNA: TGTGCCAGCAGCTTCTCTTTCCGAGCGGGAGCAGAGACCCAGTACTTC. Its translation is CASSFSFRAGAETQYF.

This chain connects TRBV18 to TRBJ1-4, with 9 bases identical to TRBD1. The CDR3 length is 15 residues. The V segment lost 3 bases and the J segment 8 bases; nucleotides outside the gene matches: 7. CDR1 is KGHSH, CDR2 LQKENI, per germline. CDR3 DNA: TGTGCCAGCTCACCGGACAGGGGAATTGAAGAAAAACTGTTTTTT. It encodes CASSPDRGIEEKLFF.

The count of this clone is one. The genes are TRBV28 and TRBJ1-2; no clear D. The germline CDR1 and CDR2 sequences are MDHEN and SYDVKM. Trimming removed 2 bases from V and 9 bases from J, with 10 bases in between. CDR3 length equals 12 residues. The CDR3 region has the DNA TGTGCCAGCAGTTTAATTCGGGCGAGCTACACCTTC. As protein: CASSLIRASYTF.

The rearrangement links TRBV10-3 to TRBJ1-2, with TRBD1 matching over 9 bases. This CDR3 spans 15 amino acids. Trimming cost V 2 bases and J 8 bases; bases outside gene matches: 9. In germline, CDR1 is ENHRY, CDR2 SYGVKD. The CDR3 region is CAISEGPGQGSGYTF. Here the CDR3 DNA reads TGTGCCATCAGTGAGGGGCCGGGACAGGGATCCGGCTACACCTTC.

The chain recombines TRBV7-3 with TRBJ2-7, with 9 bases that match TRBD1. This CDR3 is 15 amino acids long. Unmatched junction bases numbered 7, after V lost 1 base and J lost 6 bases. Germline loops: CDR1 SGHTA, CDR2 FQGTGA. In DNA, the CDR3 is TGTGCCAGCAGCTTAAGCGGGACAGGGCGGTCCGAGCAGTACTTC. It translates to CASSLSGTGRSEQYF.

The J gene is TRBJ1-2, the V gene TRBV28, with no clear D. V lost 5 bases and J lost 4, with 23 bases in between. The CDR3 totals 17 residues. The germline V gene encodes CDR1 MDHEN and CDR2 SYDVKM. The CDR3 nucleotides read TGTGCCAGCAGTCCCACTTCGTTATCGAACCTCTTCTATGGCTACACCTTC. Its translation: CASSPTSLSNLFYGYTF.

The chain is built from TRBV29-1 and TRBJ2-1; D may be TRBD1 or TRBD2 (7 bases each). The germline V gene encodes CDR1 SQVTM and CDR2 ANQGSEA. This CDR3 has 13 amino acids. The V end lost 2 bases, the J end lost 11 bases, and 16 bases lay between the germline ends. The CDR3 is CSVEKGAGEKQFF. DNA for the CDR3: TGCAGCGTTGAAAAGGGGGCGGGAGAAAAGCAGTTCTTC.

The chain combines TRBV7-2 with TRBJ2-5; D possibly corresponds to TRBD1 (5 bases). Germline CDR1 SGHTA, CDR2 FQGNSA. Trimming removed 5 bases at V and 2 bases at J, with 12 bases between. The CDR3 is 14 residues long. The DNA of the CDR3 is TGTGCCAGCAGCCCCAGCAGGGTACAAGAGACCCAGTACTTC. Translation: CASSPSRVQETQYF.

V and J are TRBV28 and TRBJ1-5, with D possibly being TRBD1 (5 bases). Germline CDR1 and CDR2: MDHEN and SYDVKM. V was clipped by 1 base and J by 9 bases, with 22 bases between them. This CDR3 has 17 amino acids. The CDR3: CASSLFSRNGAPRPQHF. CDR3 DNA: TGTGCCAGCAGTTTATTCTCCCGCAATGGGGCCCCCAGGCCCCAGCATTTT.

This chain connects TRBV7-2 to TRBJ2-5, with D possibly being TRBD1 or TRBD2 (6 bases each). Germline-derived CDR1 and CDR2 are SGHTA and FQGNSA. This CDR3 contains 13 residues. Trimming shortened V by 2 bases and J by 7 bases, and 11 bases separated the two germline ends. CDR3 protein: CASSLHEGGTQYF. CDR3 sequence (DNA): TGTGCCAGCAGCTTACATGAGGGGGGGACCCAGTACTTC.

CDR3 DNA: TGCGCCAGCAGCTTGGGACAGGTCCAAGGAAACATTCAGTACTTC. This codes for CASSLGQVQGNIQYF. The chain carries TRBV5-1 and TRBJ2-4; perhaps TRBD1 as D (6 bases). Per the germline V gene, CDR1 is SGHRS and CDR2 is YFSETQ. The CDR3 spans 15 residues. V lost 0 bases and J 6 bases, leaving 13 bases between the germline ends.

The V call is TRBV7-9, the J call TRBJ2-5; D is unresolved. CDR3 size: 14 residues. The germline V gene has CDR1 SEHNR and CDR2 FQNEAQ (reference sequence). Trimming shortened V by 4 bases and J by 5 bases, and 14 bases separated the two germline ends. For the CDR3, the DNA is TGTGCCAGCAGCTCCCAGCCGGATCGGGAGACCCAGTACTTC. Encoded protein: CASSSQPDRETQYF.

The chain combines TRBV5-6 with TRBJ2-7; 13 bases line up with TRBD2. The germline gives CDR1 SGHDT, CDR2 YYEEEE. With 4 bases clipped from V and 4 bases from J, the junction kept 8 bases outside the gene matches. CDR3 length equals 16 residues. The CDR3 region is CASSTGLAGSKYEQYF. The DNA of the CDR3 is TGTGCCAGCAGCACGGGACTAGCGGGAAGTAAGTACGAGCAGTACTTC. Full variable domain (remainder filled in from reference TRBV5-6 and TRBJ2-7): DAGVTQSPTHLIKTRGQQVTLRCSPKSGHDTVSWYQQALGQGPQFIFQYYEEEERQRGNFPDRFSGHQFPNYSSELNVNALLLGDSALYLCASSTGLAGSKYEQYFGPGTRLTVT.

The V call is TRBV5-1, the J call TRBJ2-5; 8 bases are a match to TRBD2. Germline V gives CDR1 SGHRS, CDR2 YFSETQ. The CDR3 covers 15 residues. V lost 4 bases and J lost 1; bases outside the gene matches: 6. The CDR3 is CASSPGGQAQETQYF. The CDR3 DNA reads TGCGCCAGCAGCCCGGGGGGGCAAGCCCAAGAGACCCAGTACTTC. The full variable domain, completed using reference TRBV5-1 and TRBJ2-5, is KAGVTQTPRYLIKTRGQQVTLSCSPISGHRSVSWYQQTPGQGLQFLFEYFSETQRNKGNFPGRFSGRQFSNSRSEMNVSTLELGDSALYLCASSPGGQAQETQYFGPGTRLLVL.

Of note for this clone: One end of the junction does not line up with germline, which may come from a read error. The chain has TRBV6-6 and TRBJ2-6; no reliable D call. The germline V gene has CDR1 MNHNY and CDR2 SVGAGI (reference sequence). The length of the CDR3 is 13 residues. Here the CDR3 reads CASSYSRANVLTF. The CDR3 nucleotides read TGTGCCAGCAGTTACTCTCGGGCCAACGTCCTGACTTTC.

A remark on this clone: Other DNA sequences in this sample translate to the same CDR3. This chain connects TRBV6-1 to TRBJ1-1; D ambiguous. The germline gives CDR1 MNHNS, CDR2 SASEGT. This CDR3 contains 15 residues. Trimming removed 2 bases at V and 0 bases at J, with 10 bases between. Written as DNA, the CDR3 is TGTGCCAGCAGTGAACTCGCAGGACTGAACACTGAAGCTTTCTTT. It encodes CASSELAGLNTEAFF.

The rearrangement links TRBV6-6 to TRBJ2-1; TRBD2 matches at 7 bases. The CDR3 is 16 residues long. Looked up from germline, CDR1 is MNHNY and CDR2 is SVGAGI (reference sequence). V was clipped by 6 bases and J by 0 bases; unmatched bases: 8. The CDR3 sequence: CASRKERDYSYNEQFF. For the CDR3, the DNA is TGTGCCAGCAGAAAGGAAAGGGACTACTCCTACAATGAGCAGTTCTTC.

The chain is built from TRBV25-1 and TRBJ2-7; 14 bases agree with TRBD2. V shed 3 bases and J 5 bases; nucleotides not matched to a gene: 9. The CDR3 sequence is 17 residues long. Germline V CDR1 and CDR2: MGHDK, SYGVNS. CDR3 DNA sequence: TGTGCCAGCAGTGAGTTCCCCGGGACTAGCGGGAGACACGAGCAGTACTTC. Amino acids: CASSEFPGTSGRHEQYF.

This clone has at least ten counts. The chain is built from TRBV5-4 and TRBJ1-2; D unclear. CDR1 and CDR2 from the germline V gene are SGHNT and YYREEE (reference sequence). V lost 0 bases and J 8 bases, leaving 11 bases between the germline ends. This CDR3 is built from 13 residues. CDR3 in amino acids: CASSLVGISGYTF. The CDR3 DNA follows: TGTGCCAGCAGCTTGGTGGGGATAAGCGGCTACACCTTC.

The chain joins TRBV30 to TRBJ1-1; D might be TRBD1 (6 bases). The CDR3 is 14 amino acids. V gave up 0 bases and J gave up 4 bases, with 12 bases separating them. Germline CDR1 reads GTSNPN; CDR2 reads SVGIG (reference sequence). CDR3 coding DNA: TGTGCCTGGAGTGTACTCAGGGGACGCACTGAAGCTTTCTTT. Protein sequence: CAWSVLRGRTEAFF.

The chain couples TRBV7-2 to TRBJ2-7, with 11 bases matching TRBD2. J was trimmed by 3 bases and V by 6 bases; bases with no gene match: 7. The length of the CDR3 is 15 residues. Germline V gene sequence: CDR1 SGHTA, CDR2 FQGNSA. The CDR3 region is CASSHGTSGVYEQYF. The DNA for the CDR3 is TGTGCCAGCAGTCATGGGACTAGCGGAGTCTACGAGCAGTACTTC.

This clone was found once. The CDR3 coding sequence is TGTGCCAGCGGTCCGGGCGGGACAGCTGAAGCTTTCTTT. Translating gives CASGPGGTAEAFF. The chain joins TRBV7-3 to TRBJ1-1; the match to TRBD1 covers 7 bases. Germline CDR1 SGHTA, CDR2 FQGTGA. The length of the CDR3 is 13 residues. Trimming at V came to 8 bases and at J to 6 bases, leaving 9 bases not matched to a gene.

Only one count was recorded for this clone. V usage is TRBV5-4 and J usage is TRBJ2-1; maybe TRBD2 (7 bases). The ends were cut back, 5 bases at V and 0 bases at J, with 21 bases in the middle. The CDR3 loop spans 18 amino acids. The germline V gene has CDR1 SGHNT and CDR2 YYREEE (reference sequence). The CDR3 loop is CASRGGSGGRSSYNEQFF. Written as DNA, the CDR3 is TGTGCCAGCAGAGGGGGGAGCGGCGGGAGAAGCTCCTACAATGAGCAGTTCTTC.

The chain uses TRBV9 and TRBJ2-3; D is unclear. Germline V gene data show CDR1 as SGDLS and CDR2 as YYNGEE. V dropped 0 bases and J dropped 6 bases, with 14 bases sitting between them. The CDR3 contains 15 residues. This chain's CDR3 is CASSVAWSDLDTQYF. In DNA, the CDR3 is TGTGCCAGCAGCGTAGCCTGGTCCGATCTGGATACGCAGTATTTT.